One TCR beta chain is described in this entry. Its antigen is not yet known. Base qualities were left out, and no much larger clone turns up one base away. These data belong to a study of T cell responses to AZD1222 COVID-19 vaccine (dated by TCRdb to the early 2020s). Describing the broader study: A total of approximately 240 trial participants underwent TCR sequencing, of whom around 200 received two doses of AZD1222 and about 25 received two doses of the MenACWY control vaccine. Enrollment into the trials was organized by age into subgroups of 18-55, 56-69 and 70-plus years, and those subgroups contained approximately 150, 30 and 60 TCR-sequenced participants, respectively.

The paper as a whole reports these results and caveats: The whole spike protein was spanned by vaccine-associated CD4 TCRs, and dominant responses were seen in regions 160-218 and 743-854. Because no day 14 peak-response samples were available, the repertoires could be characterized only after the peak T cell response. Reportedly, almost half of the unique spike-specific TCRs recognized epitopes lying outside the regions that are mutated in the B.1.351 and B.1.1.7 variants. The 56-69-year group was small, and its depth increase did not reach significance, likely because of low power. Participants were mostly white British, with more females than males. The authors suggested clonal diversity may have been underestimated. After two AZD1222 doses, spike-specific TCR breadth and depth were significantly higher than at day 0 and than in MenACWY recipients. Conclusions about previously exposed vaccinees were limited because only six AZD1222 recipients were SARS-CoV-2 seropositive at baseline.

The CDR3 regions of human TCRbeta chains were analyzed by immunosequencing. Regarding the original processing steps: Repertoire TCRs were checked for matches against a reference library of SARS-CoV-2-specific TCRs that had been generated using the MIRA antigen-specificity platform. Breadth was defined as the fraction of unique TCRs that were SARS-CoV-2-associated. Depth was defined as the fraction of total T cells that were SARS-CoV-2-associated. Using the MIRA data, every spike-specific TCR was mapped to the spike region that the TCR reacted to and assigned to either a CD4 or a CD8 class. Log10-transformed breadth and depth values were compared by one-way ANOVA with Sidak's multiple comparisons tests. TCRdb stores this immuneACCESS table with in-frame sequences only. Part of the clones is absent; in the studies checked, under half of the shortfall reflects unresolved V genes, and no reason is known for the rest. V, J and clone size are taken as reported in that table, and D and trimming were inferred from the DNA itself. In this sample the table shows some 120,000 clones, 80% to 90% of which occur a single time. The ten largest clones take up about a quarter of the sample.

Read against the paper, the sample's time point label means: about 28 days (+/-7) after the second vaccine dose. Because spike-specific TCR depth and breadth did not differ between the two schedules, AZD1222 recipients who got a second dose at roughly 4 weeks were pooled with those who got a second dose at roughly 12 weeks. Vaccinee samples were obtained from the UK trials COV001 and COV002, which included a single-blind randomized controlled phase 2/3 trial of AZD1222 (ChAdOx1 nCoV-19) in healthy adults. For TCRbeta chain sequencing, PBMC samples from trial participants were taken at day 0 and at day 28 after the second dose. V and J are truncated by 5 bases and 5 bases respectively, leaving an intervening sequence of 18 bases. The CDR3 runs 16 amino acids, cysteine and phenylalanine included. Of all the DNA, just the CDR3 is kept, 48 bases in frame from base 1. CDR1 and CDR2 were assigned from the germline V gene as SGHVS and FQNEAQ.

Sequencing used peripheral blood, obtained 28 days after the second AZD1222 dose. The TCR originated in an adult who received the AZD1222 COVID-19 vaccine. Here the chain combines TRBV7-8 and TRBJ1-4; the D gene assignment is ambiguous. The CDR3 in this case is CASSPRTVQNNEKLFF. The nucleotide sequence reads TGTGCCAGCAGCCCTAGGACGGTTCAAAACAATGAAAAACTGTTTTTT.